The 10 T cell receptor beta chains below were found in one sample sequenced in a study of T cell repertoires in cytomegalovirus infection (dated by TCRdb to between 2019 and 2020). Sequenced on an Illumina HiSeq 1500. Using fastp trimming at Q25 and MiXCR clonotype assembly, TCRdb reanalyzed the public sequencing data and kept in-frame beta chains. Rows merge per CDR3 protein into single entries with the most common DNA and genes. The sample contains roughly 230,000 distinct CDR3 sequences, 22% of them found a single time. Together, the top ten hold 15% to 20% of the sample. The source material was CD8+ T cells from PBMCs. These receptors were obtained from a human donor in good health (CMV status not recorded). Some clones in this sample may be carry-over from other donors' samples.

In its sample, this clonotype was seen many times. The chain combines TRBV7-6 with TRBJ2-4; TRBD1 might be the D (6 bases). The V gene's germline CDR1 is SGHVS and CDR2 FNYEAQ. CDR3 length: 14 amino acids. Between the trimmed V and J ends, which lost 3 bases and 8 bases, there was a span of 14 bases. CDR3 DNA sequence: TGTGCCAGCAGCTTGACAGGTTTTTCTGACATTCAGTACTTC. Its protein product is CASSLTGFSDIQYF.

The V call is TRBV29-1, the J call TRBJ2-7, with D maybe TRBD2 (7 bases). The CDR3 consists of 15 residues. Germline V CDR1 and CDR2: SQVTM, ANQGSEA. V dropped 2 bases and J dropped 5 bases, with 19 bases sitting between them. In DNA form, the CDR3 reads TGCAGCGTTGAAAGGGGGGGCGACGGTTCGAACGAGCAGTACTTC. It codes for CSVERGGDGSNEQYF.

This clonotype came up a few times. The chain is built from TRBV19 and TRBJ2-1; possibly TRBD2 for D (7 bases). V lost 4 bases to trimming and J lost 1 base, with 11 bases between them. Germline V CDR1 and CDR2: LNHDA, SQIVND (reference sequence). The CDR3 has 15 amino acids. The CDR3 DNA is TGTGCCAGTAGTACCGGGGGGCGGTCCTACAATGAGCAGTTCTTC. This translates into CASSTGGRSYNEQFF. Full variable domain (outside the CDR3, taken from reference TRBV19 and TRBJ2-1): DGGITQSPKYLFRKEGQNVTLSCEQNLNHDAMYWYRQDPGQGLRLIYYSQIVNDFQKGDIAEGYSVSREKKESFPLTVTSAQKNPTAFYLCASSTGGRSYNEQFFGPGTRLTVL.

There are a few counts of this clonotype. The CDR3 sequence: CASRPTVKPLYGYTF. The CDR3 bases are TGTGCCAGCAGACCGACGGTCAAACCCCTCTATGGCTACACCTTC. The chain links TRBV28 to TRBJ1-2; no firm D call. Deletions cut 6 bases from V and 4 bases from J, with 18 bases between. CDR1 and CDR2 (germline): MDHEN, SYDVKM. CDR3 length equals 15 residues.

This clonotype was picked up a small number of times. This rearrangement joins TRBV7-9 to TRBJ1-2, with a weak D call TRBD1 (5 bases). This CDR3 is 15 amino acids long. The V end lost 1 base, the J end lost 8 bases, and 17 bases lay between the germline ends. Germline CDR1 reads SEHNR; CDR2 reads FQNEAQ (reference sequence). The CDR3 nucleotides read TGTGCCAGCAGCTTAGATGGCAGGGAGGCACAGGGCTACACCTTC. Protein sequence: CASSLDGREAQGYTF.

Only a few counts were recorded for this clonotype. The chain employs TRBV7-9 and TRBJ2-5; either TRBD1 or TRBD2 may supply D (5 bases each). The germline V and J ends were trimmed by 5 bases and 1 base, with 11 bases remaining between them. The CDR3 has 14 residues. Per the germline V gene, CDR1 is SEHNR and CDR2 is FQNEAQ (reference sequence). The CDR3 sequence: CASSPAGTQETQYF. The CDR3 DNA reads TGTGCCAGCAGCCCGGCCGGGACCCAAGAGACCCAGTACTTC.

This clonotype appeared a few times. The CDR3: CSAGPIRQGNNEQFF. For the CDR3, the DNA is TGCAGCGCCGGGCCCATAAGACAGGGAAACAATGAGCAGTTCTTC. The rearrangement uses TRBV29-1 and TRBJ2-1, with 7 bases aligning to TRBD1. There are 15 residues in the CDR3. Germline V gives CDR1 SQVTM, CDR2 ANQGSEA. Trimming at V came to 7 bases and at J to 5 bases, leaving 14 bases not matched to a gene.

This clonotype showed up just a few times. This chain's CDR3 is CASSFQGGSTDTQYF. The CDR3 coding sequence is TGTGCCAGCAGTTTCCAGGGAGGGAGCACAGATACGCAGTATTTT. This chain links TRBV5-4 with TRBJ2-3; 7 positions agree with TRBD2. Germline V lookup: CDR1 SGHNT, CDR2 YYREEE (reference sequence). Germline trimming cut 5 bases from V and 0 bases from J; bases unmatched to any gene: 6. The length of the CDR3 is 15 residues.

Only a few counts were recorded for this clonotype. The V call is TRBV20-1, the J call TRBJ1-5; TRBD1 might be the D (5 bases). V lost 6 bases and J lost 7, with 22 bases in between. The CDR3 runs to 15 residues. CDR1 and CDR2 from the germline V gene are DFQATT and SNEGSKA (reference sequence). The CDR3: CSAQTGGVGGQPQHF. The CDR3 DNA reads TGCAGTGCCCAAACCGGGGGGGTTGGAGGCCAGCCCCAGCATTTT.

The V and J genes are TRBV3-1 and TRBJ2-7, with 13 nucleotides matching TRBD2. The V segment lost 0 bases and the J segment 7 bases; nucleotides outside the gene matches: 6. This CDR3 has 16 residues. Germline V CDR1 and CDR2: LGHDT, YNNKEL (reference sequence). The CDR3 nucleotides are TGTGCCAGCAGCCAAGATCTTGGACTAGCGGGAGAAGAGCAGTACTTC. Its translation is CASSQDLGLAGEEQYF.